These 29 T cell receptor beta chains came from one sample sequenced in a study of cytomegalovirus exposure and HLA in healthy donors. It was with 60 Vbeta and 13 Jbeta primers that the PCR ran. Clones were read by immunoSEQ multiplex PCR, and TCRdb kept only the in-frame ones, dropping some. This table holds 55,000 to 85,000 clones. Sample: PBMCs. Receptor source: a woman in her 30s in good health and CMV-seronegative.

The V and J genes are TRBV6-6 and TRBJ2-1, with D maybe TRBD2 (5 bases). Germline V gene sequence: CDR1 MNHNY, CDR2 SVGAGI (reference sequence). This CDR3 is built from 15 residues. Between the trimmed V and J ends, which lost 2 bases and 0 bases, there was a span of 8 bases. CDR3 sequence reads: CASSYGGPSYNEQFF. The CDR3 region has the DNA TGTGCCAGCAGTTACGGCGGGCCCTCCTACAATGAGCAGTTCTTC.

The J gene is TRBJ1-1, the V gene TRBV5-4; the D gene is possibly TRBD1 (6 bases). Between the trimmed V and J ends, which lost 2 bases and 1 base, there was a span of 6 bases. The germline V gene encodes CDR1 SGHNT and CDR2 YYREEE (reference sequence). The CDR3 is made up of 13 amino acids. The CDR3 bases are TGTGCCAGCAGCTTACAGGGGAACACTGAAGCTTTCTTT. It codes for CASSLQGNTEAFF.

The V call is TRBV4-2, the J call TRBJ2-1, with TRBD2 matching over 11 bases. Germline CDR1 reads LGHNA; CDR2 reads YNFKEQ. CDR3 length: 15 amino acids. Trimming cost V 0 bases and J 8 bases; bases outside gene matches: 3. In DNA form, the CDR3 reads TGTGCCAGCAGCCAAGAAACTAGCGGGAGTGATGAGCAGTTCTTC. Translating gives CASSQETSGSDEQFF.

The rearrangement links TRBV7-9 to TRBJ1-2; D gene uncertain. V lost 1 base and J lost 4, with 10 bases in between. Germline-derived CDR1 and CDR2 are SEHNR and FQNEAQ (reference sequence). This CDR3 has 14 residues. The CDR3 protein is CASSLGVSVYGYTF. The CDR3 coding sequence is TGTGCCAGCAGCTTAGGAGTATCGGTCTATGGCTACACCTTC.

The chain combines TRBV6-5 with TRBJ1-6; tentatively, D is TRBD1 (5 bases). The CDR3 is made up of 15 amino acids. CDR1 MNHEY and CDR2 SVGAGI come from the germline V gene. Trimming stripped 5 bases from V and 9 bases from J, with 17 bases between. CDR3 amino acids: CASSNAGLAGSPLHF. For the CDR3, the DNA is TGTGCCAGCAGTAATGCAGGGCTAGCGGGTTCACCCCTCCACTTT.

The genes are TRBV28 and TRBJ2-5, with 9 bases identical to TRBD2. This CDR3 spans 17 amino acids. Germline trimming cut 4 bases from V and 2 bases from J; bases unmatched to any gene: 11. CDR1 and CDR2 (germline): MDHEN, SYDVKM. The CDR3 coding sequence is TGTGCCAGCAGTTGCTCGACTAGCGGCCCTCTTCAAGAGACCCAGTACTTC. It encodes CASSCSTSGPLQETQYF.

The gene calls are TRBV27 and TRBJ2-1; 10 bases are a match to TRBD2. This CDR3 is 16 amino acids long. The V gene end was trimmed by 3 bases and the J gene end by 6 bases; junction bases not matched to a gene: 8. Germline V gene sequence: CDR1 MNHEY, CDR2 SMNVEV (reference sequence). The CDR3 here is CASSFTGAGGGNEQFF. The CDR3 DNA sequence: TGTGCCAGCAGTTTTACTGGAGCGGGAGGGGGCAATGAGCAGTTCTTC.

V and J are TRBV28 and TRBJ1-5; 12 nucleotides match TRBD1. V lost 3 bases and J lost 7; bases outside the gene matches: 4. Germline V CDR1 and CDR2: MDHEN, SYDVKM. This CDR3 contains 15 residues. The chain's CDR3 is CASSLGQGANQPQHF. Here the CDR3 DNA reads TGTGCCAGCAGTTTGGGACAGGGGGCGAACCAGCCCCAGCATTTT.

This sequence joins TRBV4-1 and TRBJ2-3; 10 bases are shared with TRBD2. Trimming removed 0 bases from V and 7 bases from J; junction bases left unmatched: 10. The CDR3 length is 17 residues. CDR1 is MGHRA, CDR2 YSYEKL, per germline. The CDR3 DNA reads as TGCGCCAGCAGCCAAGAAGGTAGCGGGGGGCTTACCCATACGCAGTATTTT. It yields the protein CASSQEGSGGLTHTQYF.

This sequence joins TRBV10-3 and TRBJ1-2; D is possibly TRBD1 (5 bases). Germline V gives CDR1 ENHRY, CDR2 SYGVKD. The V gene lost 0 bases and the J gene lost 4 bases, with 12 bases spanning the gap. The CDR3 covers 15 residues. CDR3 amino acids: CAISESTGAGYGYTF. Here the CDR3 DNA reads TGTGCCATCAGTGAGTCGACTGGGGCTGGCTATGGCTACACCTTC.

The chain joins TRBV5-4 to TRBJ2-7; 8 bases match TRBD1. This CDR3 contains 13 residues. Germline assignment: CDR1 SGHNT and CDR2 YYREEE (reference sequence). The V gene end was trimmed by 4 bases and the J gene end by 6 bases; junction bases not matched to a gene: 6. The CDR3 protein is CASSPTGVGEQYF. DNA of the CDR3: TGTGCCAGCAGCCCGACAGGGGTCGGCGAGCAGTACTTC.

The J gene is TRBJ2-7, the V gene TRBV6-5, with 7 bases aligning to TRBD1. The CDR3 is made up of 14 amino acids. Trimming cost V 3 bases and J 2 bases; bases outside gene matches: 4. In germline, CDR1 is MNHEY, CDR2 SVGAGI. The CDR3 region is CASSYTGVPYEQYF. For the CDR3, the DNA is TGTGCCAGCAGTTATACAGGGGTTCCCTACGAGCAGTACTTC.

V is TRBV10-2 and J is TRBJ2-3, with TRBD2 identical over 12 bases. Germline V gene sequence: CDR1 WSHSY, CDR2 SAAADI. V lost 6 bases to trimming and J lost 3 bases; unmatched junction nucleotides: 13. The CDR3 extends over 18 amino acids. Here the CDR3 reads CASSPWSTSGRGTDTQYF. CDR3 in DNA: TGCGCCAGCAGCCCTTGGTCGACTAGCGGGAGAGGTACAGATACGCAGTATTTT.

The chain has TRBV19 and TRBJ2-7, with 10 nucleotides matching TRBD2. The CDR3 runs 13 residues. J gave up 5 bases and V 10 bases, and 8 bases lay outside the gene matches. Germline assignment: CDR1 LNHDA and CDR2 SQIVND (reference sequence). CDR3 loop: CAKGLARPDEQYF. CDR3 DNA: TGTGCCAAGGGACTAGCGAGACCGGACGAGCAGTACTTC.

This chain joins TRBV6-5 and TRBJ1-5; the D gene is possibly TRBD1 (5 bases). From germline, CDR1 is MNHEY and CDR2 SVGAGI. Trimming pared 8 bases from V and 3 bases from J, leaving 14 bases between. This CDR3 spans 14 amino acids. In DNA, the CDR3 is TGTGCCAGCGCCTTGGGGCGGTACAATCAGCCCCAGCATTTT. Translation: CASALGRYNQPQHF.

V and J are TRBV28 and TRBJ2-7; possible D gene TRBD1, 5 bases. The CDR3 length is 11 residues. The germline gives CDR1 MDHEN, CDR2 SYDVKM. V gave up 2 bases and J gave up 7 bases, with 6 bases separating them. The DNA for the CDR3 is TGTGCCAGCAGTTTAAGGGGAGAGCAGTACTTC. It translates to CASSLRGEQYF.

This chain links TRBV27 with TRBJ1-5; 7 nucleotides align to TRBD1. V gave up 3 bases and J gave up 5 bases; unmatched junction bases: 1. This CDR3 region has 13 residues. Looked up from germline, CDR1 is MNHEY and CDR2 is SMNVEV (reference sequence). The CDR3 region is CASSFDRDQPQHF. In DNA, the CDR3 is TGTGCCAGCAGTTTCGACAGGGATCAGCCCCAGCATTTT.

This sequence joins TRBV18 and TRBJ1-1; TRBD1 matches at 8 bases. The germline CDR1 and CDR2 sequences are KGHSH and LQKENI. V gave up 5 bases and J gave up 2 bases; unmatched junction bases: 4. CDR3 length: 14 residues. The CDR3 is CASSAGQGNTEAFF. CDR3 nucleotide sequence: TGTGCCAGCTCAGCTGGACAGGGCAACACTGAAGCTTTCTTT.

The chain combines TRBV4-1 with TRBJ1-1, with a possible D match to TRBD1 (6 bases). The V end lost 1 base, the J end lost 4 bases, and 13 bases lay between the germline ends. Germline V gene lookup returns CDR1 MGHRA and CDR2 YSYEKL. This CDR3 region has 15 residues. CDR3 amino acids: CASSQGGGTGTEAFF. For the CDR3, the DNA is TGCGCCAGCAGCCAAGGCGGGGGCACCGGCACTGAAGCTTTCTTT.

Regarding this clone: Mismatch with germline at one junction end may stem from a read error. The rearrangement joins TRBV4-1 to TRBJ2-1; 10 bases are shared with TRBD2. The length of the CDR3 is 22 residues. Per germline, CDR1 MGHRA and CDR2 YSYEKL. In DNA, the CDR3 is TGCGCCAGCAGCCAAGTTGGGGCCGGACTAGCGGAAGGCCTTAGCTCCGACAATGAGCAGTTCTTC. Amino acid sequence: CASSQVGAGLAEGLSSDNEQFF.

With respect to this clone: An end of the junction does not agree with germline; a read error may underlie this. J is TRBJ2-1 and V is TRBV4-3, with D uncertain. Germline CDR1 is LGHNA and CDR2 is YSLEER. This CDR3 spans 16 amino acids. As DNA, the CDR3 is TGCGCCAGCAGCCAAGACTCGCCGAGCTCCGACAATGAGCAGTTCTTC. It codes for CASSQDSPSSDNEQFF.

The J gene is TRBJ2-2, the V gene TRBV5-1, with D unresolved. Per the germline V gene, CDR1 is SGHRS and CDR2 is YFSETQ. The CDR3 covers 14 residues. V lost 4 bases to trimming and J lost 1 base, with 8 bases between them. In DNA, the CDR3 is TGCGCCAGCAGCCCGAGAGGGAACACCGGGGAGCTGTTTTTT. Protein product: CASSPRGNTGELFF.

The genes are TRBV19 and TRBJ2-1; 10 nucleotides line up with TRBD1. The CDR3 totals 15 residues. With 5 bases clipped from V and 3 bases from J, the junction kept 4 bases outside the gene matches. CDR1 and CDR2 from the germline V gene are LNHDA and SQIVND (reference sequence). CDR3 sequence (DNA): TGTGCCAGTAGTGCCGGGACAGGGGACTACAATGAGCAGTTCTTC. Its protein product is CASSAGTGDYNEQFF.

V usage is TRBV5-4 and J usage is TRBJ2-5; the match to TRBD1 covers 7 bases. Germline CDR1 and CDR2: SGHNT and YYREEE (reference sequence). The CDR3 runs to 14 residues. The J segment lost 2 bases and the V segment lost 3 bases, leaving 4 bases of the junction unmatched. In DNA form, the CDR3 reads TGTGCCAGCAGCTACACAGGGGATCAAGAGACCCAGTACTTC. Translated, it gives CASSYTGDQETQYF.

The rearrangement uses TRBV28 and TRBJ1-5, with a weak D call TRBD1 (5 bases). Trimming pared 3 bases from V and 1 base from J, leaving 7 bases between. The CDR3 is made up of 14 amino acids. Germline lookup yields CDR1 MDHEN and CDR2 SYDVKM. The CDR3 reads CASSFRASNQPQHF. The CDR3 nucleotides are TGTGCCAGCAGTTTCAGGGCCAGCAATCAGCCCCAGCATTTT.

The chain is built from TRBV4-1 and TRBJ1-5; tentatively, D is TRBD1 (5 bases). This CDR3 is 15 amino acids long. The V end was cut by 4 bases, the J end by 4 bases, with 14 bases between. CDR1 and CDR2 (germline): MGHRA, YSYEKL. CDR3 amino acids: CASSLLVGGNQPQHF. Written as DNA, the CDR3 is TGCGCCAGCAGCCTCCTTGTCGGGGGGAATCAGCCCCAGCATTTT.

This chain links TRBV5-1 with TRBJ2-2; D remains unclear. The CDR3 loop spans 14 amino acids. The germline V and J ends were trimmed by 5 bases and 2 bases, with 10 bases remaining between them. CDR1 SGHRS and CDR2 YFSETQ come from the germline V gene. Here the CDR3 reads CASREETNTGELFF. Here the CDR3 DNA reads TGCGCCAGCAGAGAGGAGACTAACACCGGGGAGCTGTTTTTT.

V gene TRBV14 combines with J gene TRBJ2-7; D gene ambiguous. CDR1 SGHDN and CDR2 FVKESK come from the germline V gene. With 0 bases removed from V and 5 bases from J, the gap between germline ends came to 11 bases. CDR3 length equals 14 residues. This chain's CDR3 is CASSQEASGHEQYF. The CDR3 region has the DNA TGTGCCAGCAGCCAAGAGGCTTCGGGTCACGAGCAGTACTTC.

The J gene is TRBJ2-7, the V gene TRBV2; a possible D gene is TRBD1 (6 bases). Deletions cut 7 bases from V and 6 bases from J, with 22 bases between. There are 15 residues in the CDR3. Germline V gene data show CDR1 as SNHLY and CDR2 as FYNNEI. The CDR3 DNA is TGTGCCAGCAATTCAGGGACAATGGGATCAGGCGAGCAGTACTTC. Its protein product is CASNSGTMGSGEQYF. The variable domain in full, completed from reference TRBV2 and TRBJ2-7, reads EPEVTQTPSHQVTQMGQEVILRCVPISNHLYFYWYRQILGQKVEFLVSFYNNEISEKSEIFDDQFSVERPDGSNFTLKIRSTKLEDSAMYFCASNSGTMGSGEQYFGPGTRLTVT.